Below, 9 T cell receptor beta chains from the same sample are listed, as sequenced in a study of vaccination and CD4 T cells after COVID-19. TCRdb fed the PCR reads into MiXCR, producing one record per CDR3 protein. There are about 21,000 distinct CDR3 sequences in the sample; about 58% occur only once, and over 0.9% lies in the top ten. Sample: CD4+ T cells from blood, taken before SARS-CoV-2 vaccination. Receptors were obtained from a human donor who had recovered from COVID-19.

The V call is TRBV7-8, the J call TRBJ2-2; tentative D call: TRBD2 (6 bases). CDR3 size: 15 residues. V was trimmed by 3 bases and J by 7 bases, leaving 15 bases between them. Germline V lookup: CDR1 SGHVS, CDR2 FQNEAQ. Here the CDR3 DNA reads TGTGCCAGCAGCTTGTTGTGGGGGGTAGGCGGGGAGCTGTTTTTT. Translating it yields CASSLLWGVGGELFF.

This clonotype has only a few counts. This chain uses TRBV20-1 with TRBJ2-7, with TRBD1 matching over 12 bases. The CDR3 spans 13 residues. Germline CDR1 and CDR2: DFQATT and SNEGSKA (reference sequence). V gave up 6 bases and J gave up 7 bases; unmatched junction bases: 7. The CDR3 spells CSAEGQGAQEQYF. For the CDR3, the DNA is TGCAGTGCGGAGGGACAGGGGGCGCAGGAGCAGTACTTC.

The chain joins TRBV20-1 to TRBJ2-2; 7 bases match TRBD2. This CDR3 contains 17 residues. The J segment lost 5 bases and the V segment lost 4 bases, leaving 16 bases of the junction unmatched. Germline CDR1 and CDR2: DFQATT and SNEGSKA (reference sequence). In DNA form, the CDR3 reads TGCAGTGCTATGGCACCCTTGGCGGGAGTCCGTACCGGGGAGCTGTTTTTT. Translation: CSAMAPLAGVRTGELFF.

V and J are TRBV10-1 and TRBJ2-3, with D possibly called TRBD1 or TRBD2 (5 bases each). CDR1 and CDR2 (germline): WNHNN, SYGVQD (reference sequence). CDR3 length: 17 amino acids. V was pared by 0 bases and J by 1 base, with 14 bases between. The CDR3 loop reads CASSESWVRGGTDTQYF. The DNA of the CDR3 is TGCGCCAGCAGTGAGTCGTGGGTGAGGGGAGGCACAGATACGCAGTATTTT.

The chain recombines TRBV28 with TRBJ2-7, with 7 bases aligning to TRBD1. Germline-derived CDR1 and CDR2 are MDHEN and SYDVKM. The CDR3 runs 16 residues. J was trimmed by 3 bases and V by 5 bases; bases with no gene match: 13. CDR3 bases: TGTGCCAGCAGTGAAATCGTTATCGGGACAGACTACGAGCAGTACTTC. This sequence encodes CASSEIVIGTDYEQYF.

The chain links TRBV24-1 to TRBJ2-2, with D maybe TRBD1 (6 bases). The CDR3 loop spans 13 amino acids. Trimming took off 4 bases at V and 4 bases at J, with 6 bases between the two ends. Germline loops: CDR1 KGHDR, CDR2 SFDVKD. The CDR3 nucleotides read TGTGCCACCAGTGAGGACAGCACCGGGGAGCTGTTTTTT. Translating gives CATSEDSTGELFF.

The J gene is TRBJ2-4, the V gene TRBV6-2 or TRBV6-3, with D hard to call. Germline lookup yields CDR1 MNHEY and CDR2 SVGEGT. The CDR3 loop spans 15 amino acids. V shed 6 bases and J shed 6 bases, with 18 bases lying between them. The CDR3 DNA reads as TGTGCCAGCAGCCCCTACGCTACCGTCAGAAACATTCAGTACTTC. It specifies CASSPYATVRNIQYF.

CDR3 loop: CASSQVRLAVYNEQFF. CDR3 DNA sequence: TGCGCCAGCAGCCAAGTCCGCCTAGCGGTCTACAATGAGCAGTTCTTC. The chain combines TRBV4-1 with TRBJ2-1; 7 nucleotides line up with TRBD2. Germline assignment: CDR1 MGHRA and CDR2 YSYEKL. V trimming: 1 base; J trimming: 3 bases; junction bases outside the gene matches: 6. This CDR3 is 16 amino acids long.

CDR3 DNA: TGTGCCAGTAAGTGGACTACTAGCACAGATACGCAGTATTTT. Amino acid sequence: CASKWTTSTDTQYF. This chain links TRBV19 with TRBJ2-3; possibly TRBD2 for D (6 bases). The CDR3 contains 14 residues. Germline V lookup: CDR1 LNHDA, CDR2 SQIVND (reference sequence). V was pared by 7 bases and J by 0 bases, with 11 bases between.